Following are 9 T cell receptor beta chains from one sample sequenced in a study of shared clonotypes between healthy human individuals. Using immunoSEQ multiplex PCR, the repertoire was profiled, and TCRdb retains in-frame clones only, with some absent. This sample has roughly 2.5 million clones; approximately 94% occur once, and the top ten carry over 0.12%. Sequences were obtained from naive CD4+ T cells sorted from blood. Subset defined: CD45RA+ positively selected. The receptor set was obtained from a man younger than 30 in good health.

The chain employs TRBV10-3 and TRBJ2-7; 9 bases agree with TRBD2. V dropped 6 bases and J dropped 2; count of bases not matched to a gene: 8. The CDR3 is made up of 15 amino acids. CDR1 is ENHRY and CDR2 is SYGVKD in the germline V gene. The CDR3 region is CAIRASGDLTYEQYF. Written as DNA, the CDR3 is TGTGCCATCAGGGCTAGCGGGGATCTAACCTACGAGCAGTACTTC.

J is TRBJ1-1 and V is TRBV25-1; weak D call: TRBD1 (5 bases). Per germline, CDR1 MGHDK and CDR2 SYGVNS. The CDR3 extends over 14 amino acids. Trimming stripped 1 base from V and 7 bases from J, with 13 bases between. CDR3 sequence (DNA): TGTGCCAGCAGTGAATCCGGGGGACTGAGTGAAGCTTTCTTT. Translation gives CASSESGGLSEAFF.

As concerns this clone: The identical CDR3 is also encoded by other nucleotide sequences in the sample. The chain is built from TRBV7-2 and TRBJ2-3; 11 bases are shared with TRBD2. Germline V gene lookup returns CDR1 SGHTA and CDR2 FQGNSA. This CDR3 comprises 15 residues. Trimming took 1 base from V and 5 from J; bases not matched to a gene: 2. The CDR3 DNA follows: TGTGCCAGCAGCTTAGGGCTAGCGGGAGGAGATACGCAGTATTTT. It encodes CASSLGLAGGDTQYF.

The sample holds one count of this clone. V is TRBV10-2 and J is TRBJ1-5; perhaps TRBD1 as D (5 bases). V was trimmed by 7 bases and J by 5 bases, leaving 15 bases between them. Germline V gene lookup returns CDR1 WSHSY and CDR2 SAAADI. The CDR3 covers 14 residues. The CDR3 loop is CASNIWGVDQPQHF. The CDR3, as DNA: TGCGCCAGCAATATCTGGGGGGTGGATCAGCCCCAGCATTTT.

The V call is TRBV10-3, the J call TRBJ1-5, with 8 nucleotides matching TRBD1. The germline V gene encodes CDR1 ENHRY and CDR2 SYGVKD. J lost 4 bases, V lost 6 bases, and 8 bases had no gene match. The length of the CDR3 is 15 residues. The CDR3 loop is CAIRAGTGGNQPQHF. The CDR3 DNA is TGTGCCATCAGAGCCGGGACAGGAGGAAATCAGCCCCAGCATTTT.

The chain couples TRBV16 to TRBJ2-7; 10 positions match TRBD1. The germline V gene encodes CDR1 KGHSY and CDR2 FQNENV. Unmatched junction bases numbered 8, after V lost 5 bases and J lost 4 bases. The CDR3 is 15 amino acids. CDR3 sequence (DNA): TGTGCCAGCAGCAACTTACCGGGACAGGGGTACGAGCAGTACTTC. As protein: CASSNLPGQGYEQYF.

Here the CDR3 reads CASSGTGPNSPLHF. In DNA, the CDR3 is TGTGCCAGCAGTGGGACAGGGCCTAATTCACCCCTCCACTTT. The chain has TRBV2 and TRBJ1-6, with 8 positions matching TRBD1. V was clipped by 4 bases and J by 6 bases; unmatched bases: 2. The length of the CDR3 is 14 residues. Germline CDR1 is SNHLY and CDR2 is FYNNEI.

The rearrangement joins TRBV9 to TRBJ2-3, with D possibly TRBD1 on 5 matching bases. The CDR3 contains 15 residues. Trimming took off 4 bases at V and 0 bases at J, with 12 bases between the two ends. Germline V gives CDR1 SGDLS, CDR2 YYNGEE. The CDR3 protein is CASSSDIASTDTQYF. The CDR3 region has the DNA TGTGCCAGCAGCTCGGACATAGCTAGCACAGATACGCAGTATTTT. Together with reference TRBV9 and TRBJ2-3, the CDR3 gives the full variable domain: DSGVTQTPKHLITATGQRVTLRCSPRSGDLSVYWYQQSLDQGLQFLIQYYNGEERAKGNILERFSAQQFPDLHSELNLSSLELGDSALYFCASSSDIASTDTQYFGPGTRLTVL.

Comment on this clone: This sample includes further DNA sequences coding for the same CDR3. The CDR3 coding sequence is TGTGCCAGCAGCTATACAGGAGCAACTAATGAAAAACTGTTTTTT. Translated, it gives CASSYTGATNEKLFF. The chain joins TRBV7-6 to TRBJ1-4; tentatively, D is TRBD1 (5 bases). The CDR3 length is 15 residues. CDR1 SGHVS and CDR2 FNYEAQ come from the germline V gene. V dropped 4 bases and J dropped 0 bases, with 9 bases sitting between them.